These 7 T cell receptor beta chains came from one sample sequenced in a study of blood T cell repertoires in COVID-19. Produced via immunoSEQ multiplex PCR; TCRdb's table is partial and in-frame only. The repertoire holds about 30,000 clones, with roughly 94% as singletons. Sequencing input: peripheral blood. The origin of the receptors is a human donor with active COVID-19. The donor label of this sample is uncertain.

The gene calls are TRBV27 and TRBJ1-5; weak D call: TRBD1 (5 bases). Per germline, CDR1 MNHEY and CDR2 SMNVEV (reference sequence). This CDR3 comprises 15 residues. Trimming removed 3 bases at V and 4 bases at J, with 13 bases between. CDR3 DNA: TGTGCCAGCAGTTTTTGGGGGGGGGAAAATCAGCCCCAGCATTTT. Its protein is CASSFWGGENQPQHF.

The chain links TRBV7-9 to TRBJ2-5, with 9 positions matching TRBD1. In germline, CDR1 is SEHNR, CDR2 FQNEAQ (reference sequence). V gave up 4 bases and J gave up 2 bases; unmatched junction bases: 11. This CDR3 is 17 amino acids long. This CDR3 is CASSSDSPTGGQETQYF. DNA for the CDR3: TGTGCCAGCAGCTCCGACTCTCCGACAGGGGGTCAAGAGACCCAGTACTTC. Complete variable domain (other parts from reference TRBV7-9 and TRBJ2-5): DTGVSQNPRHKITKRGQNVTFRCDPISEHNRLYWYRQTLGQGPEFLTYFQNEAQLEKSRLLSDRFSAERPKGSFSTLEIQRTEQGDSAMYLCASSSDSPTGGQETQYFGPGTRLLVL.

This chain uses TRBV18 with TRBJ2-7; 9 bases line up with TRBD1. This CDR3 has 14 residues. V gave up 3 bases and J gave up 5 bases; unmatched junction bases: 5. CDR1 is KGHSH and CDR2 is LQKENI in the germline V gene. CDR3 protein: CASSPGQGNHEQYF. For the CDR3, the DNA is TGTGCCAGCTCACCGGGACAGGGTAACCACGAGCAGTACTTC.

The chain's CDR3 is CASSQRLGSYEQYF. The CDR3 DNA reads TGTGCCAGCAGCCAAAGACTTGGCTCCTACGAGCAGTACTTC. The chain employs TRBV3-1 (or the pseudogene TRBV3-2) and TRBJ2-7, with no clear D. Germline V lookup: CDR1 LGHDT, CDR2 YNNKEL (reference sequence). The CDR3 is made up of 14 amino acids. V dropped 2 bases and J dropped 0 bases, with 8 bases sitting between them.

The chain combines TRBV19 with TRBJ2-2, with 12 positions matching TRBD1. Germline loops: CDR1 LNHDA, CDR2 SQIVND (reference sequence). J lost 7 bases, V lost 5 bases, and 14 bases had no gene match. The CDR3 length is 18 residues. This CDR3 is CASSLGWGQGASGGELFF. The CDR3 bases are TGTGCCAGTAGTCTAGGTTGGGGACAGGGGGCTTCTGGCGGGGAGCTGTTTTTT. The whole variable domain, filled in from reference TRBV19 and TRBJ2-2, reads DGGITQSPKYLFRKEGQNVTLSCEQNLNHDAMYWYRQDPGQGLRLIYYSQIVNDFQKGDIAEGYSVSREKKESFPLTVTSAQKNPTAFYLCASSLGWGQGASGGELFFGEGSRLTVL.

The chain joins TRBV27 to TRBJ1-5; D is undetermined. CDR1 is MNHEY and CDR2 is SMNVEV in the germline V gene (reference sequence). The CDR3 is 13 residues long. V lost 8 bases to trimming and J lost 2 bases, with 10 bases between them. The CDR3: CASGRWGNQPQHF. Written as DNA, the CDR3 is TGTGCCAGCGGGCGTTGGGGCAATCAGCCCCAGCATTTT.

V gene TRBV7-2 combines with J gene TRBJ2-1; 8 bases are a match to TRBD2. The CDR3 length is 17 residues. J was trimmed by 6 bases and V by 5 bases; bases with no gene match: 15. Germline-derived CDR1 and CDR2 are SGHTA and FQGNSA. The CDR3: CASSPQDDGGAGNEQFF. For the CDR3, the DNA is TGTGCCAGCAGCCCCCAAGATGACGGGGGGGCTGGCAATGAGCAGTTCTTC.